This T cell receptor beta chain was sequenced for a study of blood T cell repertoires in COVID-19. At the level of the study: T cells, B-cell-depleted T cells, or PBMCs supplied cDNA or gDNA.

Germline CDR1 MNHEY, CDR2 SMNVEV (reference sequence). The CDR3 runs 14 residues. With 6 bases removed from V and 5 bases from J, the gap between germline ends came to 16 bases. Per the authors' pipeline: It was from reference gene primer amplification that nucleated cell counts were estimated. Produced via immunoSEQ multiplex PCR; TCRdb's table is partial and in-frame only. V, J and clone size derive from that table, while D and trimming were established from the DNA sequence. This sample has over 110,000 clones, with more than 65% found just once. The V gene is TRBV27, the J gene TRBJ2-5, with D perhaps matching TRBD1 (5 bases). This receptor was taken from a man older than 75 with acute or convalescent COVID-19. The sample was peripheral blood. The CDR3 region is CASRGLKGLETQYF. CDR3 DNA sequence: TGTGCCAGCAGGGGGCTGAAGGGTTTGGAGACCCAGTACTTC.